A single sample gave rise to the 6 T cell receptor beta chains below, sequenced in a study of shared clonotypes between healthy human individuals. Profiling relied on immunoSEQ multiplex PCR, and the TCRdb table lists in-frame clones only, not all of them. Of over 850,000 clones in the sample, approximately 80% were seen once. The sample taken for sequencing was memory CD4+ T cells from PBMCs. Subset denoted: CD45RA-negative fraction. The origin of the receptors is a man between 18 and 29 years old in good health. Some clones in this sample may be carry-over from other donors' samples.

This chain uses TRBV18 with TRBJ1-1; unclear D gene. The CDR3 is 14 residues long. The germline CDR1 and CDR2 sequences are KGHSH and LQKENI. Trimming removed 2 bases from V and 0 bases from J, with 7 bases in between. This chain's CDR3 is CASSPTQVNTEAFF. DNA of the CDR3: TGTGCCAGCTCACCAACTCAGGTGAACACTGAAGCTTTCTTT.

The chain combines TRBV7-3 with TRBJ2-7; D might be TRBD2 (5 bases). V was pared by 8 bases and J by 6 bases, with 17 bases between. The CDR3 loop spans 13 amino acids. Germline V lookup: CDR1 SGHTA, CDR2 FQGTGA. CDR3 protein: CASARLEAAEQYF. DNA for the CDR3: TGTGCCAGCGCCAGGCTGGAGGCCGCCGAGCAGTACTTC.

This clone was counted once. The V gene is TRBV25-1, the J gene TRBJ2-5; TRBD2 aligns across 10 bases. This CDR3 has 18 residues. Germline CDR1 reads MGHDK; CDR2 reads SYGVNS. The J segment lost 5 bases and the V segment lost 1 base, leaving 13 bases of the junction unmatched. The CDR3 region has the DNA TGTGCCAGCAGTGAATCTAGCGGGAGTGCCGCGGTAGAGGAGACCCAGTACTTC. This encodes CASSESSGSAAVEETQYF.

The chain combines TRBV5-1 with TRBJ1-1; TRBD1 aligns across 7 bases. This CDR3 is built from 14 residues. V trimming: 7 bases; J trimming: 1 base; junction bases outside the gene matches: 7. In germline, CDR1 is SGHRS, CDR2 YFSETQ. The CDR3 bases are TGCGCCAGCGGCAACAGGGGAGCGAACACTGAAGCTTTCTTT. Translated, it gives CASGNRGANTEAFF.

The CDR3 nucleotides read TGTGCCAGCAGTTCGTTCGGGGTATTTGAAGCTTTCTTT. It is translated as CASSSFGVFEAFF. The rearrangement links TRBV5-6 to TRBJ1-1; D is ambiguous. The CDR3 is 13 amino acids. Germline lookup yields CDR1 SGHDT and CDR2 YYEEEE. With 5 bases removed from V and 7 bases from J, the gap between germline ends came to 15 bases.

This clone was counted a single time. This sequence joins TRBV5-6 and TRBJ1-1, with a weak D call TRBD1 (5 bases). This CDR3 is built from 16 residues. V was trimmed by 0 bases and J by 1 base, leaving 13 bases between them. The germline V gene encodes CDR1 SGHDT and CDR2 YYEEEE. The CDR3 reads CASSLVLTATNTEAFF. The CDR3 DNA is TGTGCCAGCAGCTTGGTGTTGACAGCGACGAACACTGAAGCTTTCTTT.